This T cell receptor beta chain originates from a study of T-cell reconstitution after alpha-beta-depleted transplantation in children. V lost 7 bases, J lost 0 bases, and 12 bases lay in between. The CDR3 loop spans 14 amino acids. The germline gives CDR1 SGHRS, CDR2 YFSETQ. The TCRbeta library incorporated unique molecular identifiers. TCRdb reprocessed the PCR reads with MiXCR, giving one entry per CDR3 protein. The repertoire holds 640,000 or so distinct CDR3 sequences, with 15% to 20% as singletons. This receptor was obtained from a human donor who donated a stem cell graft to a child with acute myeloid leukemia. The rearrangement uses TRBV5-1 and TRBJ2-3; maybe TRBD1 (5 bases). This specimen was PBMCs from the stem cell graft donor, taken from the stem cell graft. CDR3 DNA: TGCGCCAGCGTTATTGACAGTAGCACAGATACGCAGTATTTT. Amino acids: CASVIDSSTDTQYF. Filled out from reference TRBV5-1 and TRBJ2-3, the complete variable domain reads KAGVTQTPRYLIKTRGQQVTLSCSPISGHRSVSWYQQTPGQGLQFLFEYFSETQRNKGNFPGRFSGRQFSNSRSEMNVSTLELGDSALYLCASVIDSSTDTQYFGPGTRLTVL.